This T cell receptor (beta chain) was documented in a study of blood T cell repertoires in COVID-19. Participants were placed into cohorts based on the clinical history they reported. Some clones are missing from TCRdb's copy, which holds only in-frame ones; the method was immunoSEQ multiplex PCR. The data hold some 70,000 clones, with more than 75% observed a single time. Sequencing was performed on PBMCs or T cells enriched from blood (not recorded which). The sequence derives from a middle-aged woman who had recovered from COVID-19.

The CDR3 DNA follows: TGCGCCAGCAGCTACAGGGAGGGGAACACTGAAGCTTTCTTT. Protein product: CASSYREGNTEAFF. V gene TRBV5-1 combines with J gene TRBJ1-1, with a tentative D call TRBD1 (6 bases). Trimming shortened V by 3 bases and J by 1 base, and 10 bases separated the two germline ends. CDR1 and CDR2 from the germline V gene are SGHRS and YFSETQ. This CDR3 region has 14 residues.